This T cell receptor (beta chain) was sequenced for a study of T cell responses to AZD1222 COVID-19 vaccine. Assay: immunoSEQ multiplex PCR; the TCRdb copy retains only in-frame clones and omits some. The data show some 130,000 clones, roughly 88% seen once. Comments on this clone: The antigen remains undetermined.

The V and J ends lost 6 bases and 3 bases respectively, with 12 bases between them. CDR1 and CDR2 from the germline V gene are SEHNR and FQNEAQ (reference sequence). CDR3 length: 13 amino acids. Study findings and constraints: Nearly half of the spike-specific TCRs reportedly recognize variant regions that carry no mutations. Vaccine-related CD4 TCRs covered spike, predominating at 160-218 and 743-854.

This receptor was taken from an adult who received the AZD1222 COVID-19 vaccine. Source: peripheral blood, taken 28 days after the second AZD1222 dose. This chain uses TRBV7-9 with TRBJ2-7, with a possible D match to TRBD1 (6 bases). The CDR3 DNA follows: TGTGCCAGCAGTTCGGGACACATCTACGAGCAGTACTTC. This codes for CASSSGHIYEQYF.